A single count supports the clone carrying this TCR beta chain. The record originates from a study of blood T cell repertoires in COVID-19. Study background: Sample material is recorded as cDNA or gDNA derived from T cells, B-cell-depleted T cells, or PBMCs.

Germline lookup yields CDR1 MNHEY and CDR2 SVGAGI. V was pared by 2 bases and J by 0 bases, with 3 bases of the junction left unmatched. This CDR3 has 16 residues. Clones were sequenced by immunoSEQ multiplex PCR, and TCRdb holds only the in-frame ones, with some missing. The profile covers about 180,000 clones, with around 89% appearing a single time and around 4% taken by the ten largest. Sequencing was carried out using peripheral blood. The J gene is TRBJ2-2, the V gene TRBV6-5, with 7 bases identical to TRBD1. This clonotype originated in a young woman with acute or convalescent COVID-19. Written as DNA, the CDR3 is TGTGCCAGCAGTTACGACAGGGTCCCGAACACCGGGGAGCTGTTTTTT. It codes for CASSYDRVPNTGELFF.